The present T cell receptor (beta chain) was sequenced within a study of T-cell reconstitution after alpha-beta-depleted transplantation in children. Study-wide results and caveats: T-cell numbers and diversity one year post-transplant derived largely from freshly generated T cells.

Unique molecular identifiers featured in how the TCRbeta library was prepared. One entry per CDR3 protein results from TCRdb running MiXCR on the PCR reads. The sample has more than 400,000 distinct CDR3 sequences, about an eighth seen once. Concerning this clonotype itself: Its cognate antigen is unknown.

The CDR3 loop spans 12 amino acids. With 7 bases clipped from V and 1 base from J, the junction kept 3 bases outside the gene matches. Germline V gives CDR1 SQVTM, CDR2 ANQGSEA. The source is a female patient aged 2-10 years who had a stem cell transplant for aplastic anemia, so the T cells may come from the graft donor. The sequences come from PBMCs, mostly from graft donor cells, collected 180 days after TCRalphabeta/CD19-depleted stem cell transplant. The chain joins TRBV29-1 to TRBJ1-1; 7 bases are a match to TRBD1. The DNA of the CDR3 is TGCAGCGCGGGACAGACGAACACTGAAGCTTTCTTT. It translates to CSAGQTNTEAFF.